This T cell receptor (beta chain) was documented in a study of blood T cell repertoires in COVID-19. The wider study: Whether acute or convalescent, the COVID-19 samples came from the United States, Italy and Spain. T cells, B-cell-depleted T cells, or PBMCs provided the cDNA or gDNA that served as material.

Original data processing: The assay estimated nucleated cells by amplifying reference gene primers. This table comes from immunoSEQ multiplex PCR, and its TCRdb copy is limited to in-frame clones, with some not included. That table supplies the V and J calls and clone size; D and trimming were determined from the DNA. The sample has 200,000 to 300,000 clones; approximately 80% are singletons. With 0 bases clipped from V and 4 bases from J, the junction kept 3 bases outside the gene matches. This CDR3 region has 15 residues. Germline V gene data show CDR1 as MNHEY and CDR2 as SMNVEV (reference sequence).

The receptor comes from a man aged 35 to 55 who had recovered from COVID-19. The sample taken for sequencing was peripheral blood. The V and J genes are TRBV27 and TRBJ1-5; 7 bases map to TRBD1. The CDR3 is CASSLSGTDNQPQHF. CDR3 in DNA: TGTGCCAGCAGTTTATCAGGGACAGATAATCAGCCCCAGCATTTT.